The 26 T cell receptor beta chains reported below all come from one sample, sequenced in a study of blood T cell repertoires in COVID-19. Some clones are missing from TCRdb's copy, which holds only in-frame ones; the method was immunoSEQ multiplex PCR. Of hundreds of thousands of clones in the sample, around 78% were seen once. The sequenced sample consisted of peripheral blood. These receptors all come from a woman between 65 and 79 years old with active or convalescent COVID-19.

The V and J genes are TRBV3-1 (or the pseudogene TRBV3-2) and TRBJ2-7; no definite D call. Deletions cut 2 bases from V and 0 bases from J, with 8 bases between. The V gene's germline CDR1 is LGHDT and CDR2 YNNKEL (reference sequence). CDR3 length equals 14 residues. For the CDR3, the DNA is TGTGCCAGCAGCCAATATGGCCGCTCCTACGAGCAGTACTTC. Protein product: CASSQYGRSYEQYF.

The J gene is TRBJ1-6, the V gene TRBV6-4; no clear D gene. The CDR3 contains 13 residues. In germline, CDR1 is MRHNA, CDR2 SNTAGT. V lost 6 bases, J lost 8 bases, and 11 bases lay in between. The CDR3 spells CASSSEIDSPLHF. CDR3 in DNA: TGTGCCAGCAGCTCGGAGATTGATTCACCCCTCCACTTT.

J is TRBJ1-3 and V is TRBV19; the match to TRBD1 covers 8 bases. The J segment lost 4 bases and the V segment lost 7 bases, leaving 6 bases of the junction unmatched. Germline CDR1 reads LNHDA; CDR2 reads SQIVND (reference sequence). The length of the CDR3 is 14 residues. The CDR3 region is CASNRQGSGNTIYF. CDR3 sequence (DNA): TGTGCCAGTAATAGACAGGGGTCCGGAAACACCATATATTTT.

The J gene is TRBJ2-5, the V gene TRBV19; 9 nucleotides align to TRBD2. Germline V lookup: CDR1 LNHDA, CDR2 SQIVND (reference sequence). The CDR3 length is 15 residues. The V gene end was trimmed by 6 bases and the J gene end by 3 bases; junction bases not matched to a gene: 8. The CDR3: CASRAPGTSKETQYF. The DNA for the CDR3 is TGTGCCAGTAGGGCCCCCGGGACTAGCAAAGAGACCCAGTACTTC. The variable domain in full, completed from reference TRBV19 and TRBJ2-5, reads DGGITQSPKYLFRKEGQNVTLSCEQNLNHDAMYWYRQDPGQGLRLIYYSQIVNDFQKGDIAEGYSVSREKKESFPLTVTSAQKNPTAFYLCASRAPGTSKETQYFGPGTRLLVL.

The chain uses TRBV5-1 and TRBJ2-2; no definite D call. CDR1 SGHRS and CDR2 YFSETQ come from the germline V gene. The CDR3 is 12 amino acids. The ends were cut back, 6 bases at V and 3 bases at J, with 6 bases in the middle. The CDR3: CASTRDTGELFF. DNA of the CDR3: TGCGCCAGCACCCGGGACACCGGGGAGCTGTTTTTT.

The rearrangement links TRBV18 to TRBJ2-2; D is uncertain. Germline lookup yields CDR1 KGHSH and CDR2 LQKENI. The CDR3 is made up of 14 amino acids. Trimming cost V 2 bases and J 2 bases, with 6 bases left between them. CDR3 sequence (DNA): TGTGCCAGCTCACCATCCGTTAACACCGGGGAGCTGTTTTTT. As protein: CASSPSVNTGELFF.

The genes are TRBV6-6 and TRBJ2-3; D is uncertain. V dropped 2 bases and J dropped 2 bases, with 11 bases sitting between them. From germline, CDR1 is MNHNY and CDR2 SVGAGI (reference sequence). This CDR3 contains 15 residues. CDR3 amino acids: CASSYEDLYTDTQYF. CDR3 in DNA: TGTGCCAGCAGTTACGAAGATCTCTACACAGATACGCAGTATTTT.

The chain combines TRBV28 with TRBJ1-5, with D possibly matching TRBD1 (5 bases). V shed 8 bases and J shed 5 bases, with 13 bases lying between them. Per germline, CDR1 MDHEN and CDR2 SYDVKM. The CDR3 is 13 amino acids. This CDR3 reads CASGGISYQPQHF. CDR3 sequence (DNA): TGTGCCAGCGGGGGGATATCGTATCAGCCCCAGCATTTT.

This chain connects TRBV27 to TRBJ1-1; TRBD1 might be the D (5 bases). V was trimmed by 5 bases and J by 1 base, leaving 11 bases between them. Germline V gene lookup returns CDR1 MNHEY and CDR2 SMNVEV (reference sequence). The CDR3 sequence is 14 residues long. In DNA form, the CDR3 reads TGTGCCAGCAGTCTGCAGACAGCGAACACTGAAGCTTTCTTT. Translation gives CASSLQTANTEAFF.

The chain joins TRBV2 to TRBJ1-4; D ambiguous. CDR3 length equals 15 residues. CDR1 and CDR2 from the germline V gene are SNHLY and FYNNEI. Trimming took off 8 bases at V and 0 bases at J, with 13 bases between the two ends. The CDR3 sequence is CASLSHGATNEKLFF. For the CDR3, the DNA is TGTGCCAGCTTGAGTCACGGGGCAACTAATGAAAAACTGTTTTTT.

V gene TRBV6-1 combines with J gene TRBJ2-5, with 7 nucleotides matching TRBD2. The V gene end was trimmed by 3 bases and the J gene end by 4 bases; junction bases not matched to a gene: 2. This CDR3 is built from 13 residues. Germline values: CDR1 MNHNS, CDR2 SASEGT. Here the CDR3 DNA reads TGTGCCAGCAGTGAGGTAGCGGGAGAGACCCAGTACTTC. This sequence encodes CASSEVAGETQYF.

V gene TRBV7-2 combines with J gene TRBJ2-5; 9 bases line up with TRBD2. V shed 3 bases and J 2 bases; nucleotides not matched to a gene: 10. This CDR3 has 17 residues. CDR1 is SGHTA and CDR2 is FQGNSA in the germline V gene. The CDR3 DNA sequence: TGTGCCAGCAGCTTCTATGCGGGGGGGTTGGGTCAAGAGACCCAGTACTTC. Protein sequence: CASSFYAGGLGQETQYF.

The chain carries TRBV9 and TRBJ2-1, with TRBD2 matching 7 bases. The CDR3 contains 13 residues. Germline V gene data show CDR1 as SGDLS and CDR2 as YYNGEE. J lost 12 bases, V lost 0 bases, and 6 bases had no gene match. Here the CDR3 reads CASSVGGTGGQFF. The CDR3 DNA reads as TGTGCCAGCAGCGTAGGTGGGACGGGAGGGCAGTTCTTC.

The chain combines TRBV6-4 with TRBJ2-2; no reliable D call. Germline loops: CDR1 MRHNA, CDR2 SNTAGT. The CDR3 runs 13 residues. Trimming took off 3 bases at V and 6 bases at J, with 8 bases between the two ends. The CDR3 spells CASSEQEPGELFF. CDR3 DNA: TGTGCCAGCAGTGAGCAAGAGCCCGGGGAGCTGTTTTTT.

CDR3 nucleotides: TGTGCCAGCAGCCCAGCACCTAGGTCTCCGGAGGGCTACACCTTC. Amino acids: CASSPAPRSPEGYTF. The chain is built from TRBV4-2 and TRBJ1-2; D gene unclear. The germline gives CDR1 LGHNA, CDR2 YNFKEQ. The CDR3 is 15 residues long. V lost 4 bases and J lost 8, with 20 bases in between.

The chain carries TRBV6-5 and TRBJ1-3, with TRBD1 matching 7 bases. The germline gives CDR1 MNHEY, CDR2 SVGAGI. The CDR3 contains 14 residues. After removal of 8 bases from V and 3 bases from J, the junction contained 7 bases not matched to a gene. As DNA, the CDR3 is TGTGCCAGCGGCGAGACAGGGTTTGGAAACACCATATATTTT. Protein product: CASGETGFGNTIYF.

The V call is TRBV5-1, the J call TRBJ1-1, with 10 bases matching TRBD1. The CDR3 consists of 15 residues. V gave up 0 bases and J gave up 5 bases; unmatched junction bases: 4. Germline-derived CDR1 and CDR2 are SGHRS and YFSETQ. The CDR3 region is CASSLEGQGTTEAFF. CDR3 in DNA: TGCGCCAGCAGCTTGGAGGGACAGGGGACGACTGAAGCTTTCTTT.

The rearrangement links TRBV2 to TRBJ2-1; 11 nucleotides align to TRBD2. The CDR3 has 12 amino acids. V lost 7 bases and J lost 12; bases outside the gene matches: 5. The V gene's germline CDR1 is SNHLY and CDR2 FYNNEI. CDR3 sequence (DNA): TGTGCCAGCACACTCGGACTAGCGGGGCAGTTCTTC. Translated, it gives CASTLGLAGQFF.

The V gene is TRBV5-1, the J gene TRBJ2-3; TRBD2 aligns across 10 bases. The CDR3 runs 15 residues. Germline V gene lookup returns CDR1 SGHRS and CDR2 YFSETQ. Trimming at V came to 4 bases and at J to 5 bases, leaving 7 bases not matched to a gene. CDR3 in DNA: TGCGCCAGCAGCGCGGGAGCGGGAGGGGTAGATACGCAGTATTTT. Translation: CASSAGAGGVDTQYF.

The chain couples TRBV7-8 to TRBJ2-4; 7 nucleotides agree with TRBD2. The junction had 14 bases not matched to a gene; V was cut back by 6 bases and J by 3 bases. The CDR3 runs to 17 residues. Germline V CDR1 and CDR2: SGHVS, FQNEAQ. CDR3 DNA: TGTGCCAGCAGTAGAGCGGCGGGGGTTCTAGGCAAAAACATTCAGTACTTC. Translating gives CASSRAAGVLGKNIQYF.

DNA of the CDR3: TGCGCCAGCAGCGGAGCGGACAGGGCTCGGTACGAGCAGTACTTC. This gives the protein CASSGADRARYEQYF. The chain recombines TRBV5-1 with TRBJ2-7; 8 nucleotides align to TRBD1. V lost 4 bases and J lost 4; bases outside the gene matches: 10. CDR1 SGHRS and CDR2 YFSETQ come from the germline V gene. CDR3 size: 15 residues. Filled out from reference TRBV5-1 and TRBJ2-7, the complete variable domain reads KAGVTQTPRYLIKTRGQQVTLSCSPISGHRSVSWYQQTPGQGLQFLFEYFSETQRNKGNFPGRFSGRQFSNSRSEMNVSTLELGDSALYLCASSGADRARYEQYFGPGTRLTVT.

The table lists this clone with a few counts. The chain has TRBV6-6 and TRBJ2-7, with D perhaps matching TRBD1 (6 bases). In germline, CDR1 is MNHNY, CDR2 SVGAGI (reference sequence). CDR3 length equals 13 residues. V dropped 2 bases and J dropped 1 base, with 6 bases sitting between them. CDR3 sequence reads: CASSYGTSYEQYF. CDR3 in DNA: TGTGCCAGCAGTTACGGGACATCCTACGAGCAGTACTTC.

This clone was recorded a few times. The chain uses TRBV12-5 and TRBJ1-4, with 8 bases aligning to TRBD1. Germline CDR1 and CDR2: LGHNT and FRNRAP. This CDR3 contains 15 residues. Trimming removed 5 bases from V and 8 bases from J; junction bases left unmatched: 10. The CDR3 region is CASGPGQGENEKLFF. The DNA of the CDR3 is TGTGCTAGTGGTCCAGGACAGGGAGAGAACGAAAAACTGTTTTTT.

The chain links TRBV7-2 to TRBJ1-3; no reliable D call. From germline, CDR1 is SGHTA and CDR2 FQGNSA. The CDR3 length is 15 residues. V shed 2 bases and J shed 0 bases, with 8 bases lying between them. CDR3 residues: CASSLTVSSGNTIYF. The CDR3 DNA is TGTGCCAGCAGCTTAACCGTGAGCTCTGGAAACACCATATATTTT.

V usage is TRBV5-1 and J usage is TRBJ2-5, with 10 bases aligning to TRBD2. This CDR3 region has 15 residues. V shed 4 bases and J 1 base; nucleotides not matched to a gene: 4. Germline CDR1 and CDR2: SGHRS and YFSETQ. The DNA for the CDR3 is TGCGCCAGCAGCGCCGGACTAGCGGCCCAAGAGACCCAGTACTTC. This codes for CASSAGLAAQETQYF.

The rearrangement joins TRBV3-1 (or the pseudogene TRBV3-2) to TRBJ2-1, with 8 positions matching TRBD1. Trimming cost V 2 bases and J 7 bases; bases outside gene matches: 4. CDR1 and CDR2 (germline): LGHDT, YNNKEL (reference sequence). The CDR3 loop spans 14 amino acids. The CDR3 region has the DNA TGTGCCAGCAGCCAATTGGACAGGGCAAATGAGCAGTTCTTC. Encoded protein: CASSQLDRANEQFF.